This T cell receptor (beta chain) emerged from a study of blood T cells in healthy people across ages. The study, taken as a whole, reports: No conclusive comparison of naive versus antigen-experienced cells was possible with unsorted PBMCs. Long-lived and aged donors differed, with more naive CD4+ cells and higher diversity in the long-lived. Estimated diversity that came from one million T cells was considered an underestimate.

Trimming left V 5 bases short and J 10 bases short, with 12 bases between. The CDR3 spans 12 residues. Germline V gene data show CDR1 as MNHEY and CDR2 as SVGEGT. PCR was performed a second time for about 7 to 12 cycles using a sample-barcoded 5' primer and a J-beta primer mix. TCRdb reprocessed the 5' RACE reads via MiXCR and lists one record per CDR3 protein. Counted here are about 670,000 distinct CDR3 sequences, 40% to 50% occurring once; the ten biggest clones make up roughly 30%. Comments on this clonotype: The antigen is not known.

The study recruited healthy Caucasian donors from Russia who were aged about 6 to 100. The clonotype was recovered from a man of 80 years or more in good health. The sequencing input was blood. The chain combines TRBV6-2 or TRBV6-3 with TRBJ1-5; D ambiguous. Here the CDR3 reads CASSRTLPPQHF. CDR3 nucleotide sequence: TGTGCCAGCAGTCGGACCCTTCCCCCCCAGCATTTT.